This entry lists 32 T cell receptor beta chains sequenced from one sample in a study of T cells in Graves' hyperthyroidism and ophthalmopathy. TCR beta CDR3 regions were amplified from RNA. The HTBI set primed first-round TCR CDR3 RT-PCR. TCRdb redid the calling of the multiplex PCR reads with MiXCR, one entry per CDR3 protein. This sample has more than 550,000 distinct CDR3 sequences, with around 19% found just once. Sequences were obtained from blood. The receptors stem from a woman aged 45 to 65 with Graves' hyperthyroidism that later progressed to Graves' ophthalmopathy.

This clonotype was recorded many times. CDR3 sequence (DNA): TGTGCCAGCAGTCGACAGGGGGCTGGCTACACCTTC. Protein sequence: CASSRQGAGYTF. This sequence joins TRBV6-1 and TRBJ1-2; 10 bases are a match to TRBD1. V shed 5 bases, J shed 7 bases, and the junction held 1 base outside the gene matches. CDR3 length: 12 residues. The germline V gene has CDR1 MNHNS and CDR2 SASEGT.

The CDR3 coding sequence is TGTGCCAGCAGTGGGGAATTACGGCCCGGGGAGCTGTTTTTT. Its translation is CASSGELRPGELFF. The chain links TRBV6-1 to TRBJ2-2; D unclear. The CDR3 contains 14 residues. Trimming left V 4 bases short and J 6 bases short, with 12 bases between. Germline CDR1 and CDR2: MNHNS and SASEGT.

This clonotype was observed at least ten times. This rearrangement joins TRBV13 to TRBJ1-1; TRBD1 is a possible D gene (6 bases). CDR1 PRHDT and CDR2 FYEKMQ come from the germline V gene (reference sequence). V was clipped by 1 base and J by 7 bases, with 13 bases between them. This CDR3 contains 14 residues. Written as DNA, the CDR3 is TGTGCCAGCAGCTTAGAAGGGGGGCTTAGTGAAGCTTTCTTT. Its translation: CASSLEGGLSEAFF.

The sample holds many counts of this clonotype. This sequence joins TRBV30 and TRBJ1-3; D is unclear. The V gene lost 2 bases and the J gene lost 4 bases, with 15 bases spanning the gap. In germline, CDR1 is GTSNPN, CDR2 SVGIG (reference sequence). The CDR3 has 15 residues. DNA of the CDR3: TGTGCCTGGAGTCGCGGAAAAGGCGAAGGAAACACCATATATTTT. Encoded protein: CAWSRGKGEGNTIYF.

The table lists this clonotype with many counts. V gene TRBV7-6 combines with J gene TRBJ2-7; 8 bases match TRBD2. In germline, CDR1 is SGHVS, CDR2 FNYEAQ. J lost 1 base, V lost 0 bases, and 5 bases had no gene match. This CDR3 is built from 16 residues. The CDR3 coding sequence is TGTGCCAGCAGCTTAGCCGCAGCGGGGGATTCCTACGAGCAGTACTTC. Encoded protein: CASSLAAAGDSYEQYF.

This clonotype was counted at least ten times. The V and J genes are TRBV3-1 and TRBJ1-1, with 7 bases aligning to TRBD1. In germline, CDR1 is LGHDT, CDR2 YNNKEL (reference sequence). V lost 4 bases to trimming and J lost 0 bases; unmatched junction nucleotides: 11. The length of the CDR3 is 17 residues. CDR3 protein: CASSPHPGTDMNTEAFF. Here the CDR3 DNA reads TGTGCCAGCAGCCCACATCCCGGGACAGACATGAACACTGAAGCTTTCTTT.

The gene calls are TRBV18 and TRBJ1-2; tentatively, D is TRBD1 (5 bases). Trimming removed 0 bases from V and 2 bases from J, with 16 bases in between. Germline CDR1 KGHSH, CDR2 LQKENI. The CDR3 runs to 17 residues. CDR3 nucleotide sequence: TGTGCCAGCTCACCACCTACCACCCAGGGCCCAAACTATGGCTACACCTTC. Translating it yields CASSPPTTQGPNYGYTF.

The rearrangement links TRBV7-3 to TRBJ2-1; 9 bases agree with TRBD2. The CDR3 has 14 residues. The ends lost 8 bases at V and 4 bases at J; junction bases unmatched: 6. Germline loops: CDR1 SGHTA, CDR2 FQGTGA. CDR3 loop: CASGSSGNYNEQFF. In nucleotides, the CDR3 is TGTGCCAGCGGGTCTAGCGGGAATTACAATGAGCAGTTCTTC.

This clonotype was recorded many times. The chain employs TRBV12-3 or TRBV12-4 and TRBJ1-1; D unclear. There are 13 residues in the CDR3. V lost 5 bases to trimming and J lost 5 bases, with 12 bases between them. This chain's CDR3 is CASSPEDTTEAFF. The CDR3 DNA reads TGTGCCAGCAGTCCCGAGGATACTACTGAAGCTTTCTTT.

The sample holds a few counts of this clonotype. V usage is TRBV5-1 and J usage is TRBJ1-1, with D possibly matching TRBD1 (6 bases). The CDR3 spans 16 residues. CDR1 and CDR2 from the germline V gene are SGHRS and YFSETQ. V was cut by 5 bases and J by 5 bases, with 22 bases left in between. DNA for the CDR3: TGCGCCAGCAGTCAGATTGAGGACAGAGTCTTTACTGAAGCTTTCTTT. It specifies CASSQIEDRVFTEAFF.

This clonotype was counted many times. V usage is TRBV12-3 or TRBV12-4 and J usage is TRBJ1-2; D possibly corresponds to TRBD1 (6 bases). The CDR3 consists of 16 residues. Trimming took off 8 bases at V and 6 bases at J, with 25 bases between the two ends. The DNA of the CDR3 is TGTGCCAGCTACCACCGGGCAGGGGACGGGGGCAATGGCTACACCTTC. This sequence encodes CASYHRAGDGGNGYTF.

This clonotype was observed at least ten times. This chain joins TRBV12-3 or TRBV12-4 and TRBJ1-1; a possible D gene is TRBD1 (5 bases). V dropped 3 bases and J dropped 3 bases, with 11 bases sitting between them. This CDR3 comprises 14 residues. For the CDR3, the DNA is TGTGCCAGCAGTTTCGCGGGGGGGGACACTGAAGCTTTCTTT. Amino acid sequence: CASSFAGGDTEAFF.

The CDR3 region is CASSVSSQDMNTEAFF. CDR3 nucleotide sequence: TGTGCCAGCAGCGTATCGTCTCAGGACATGAACACTGAAGCTTTCTTT. The chain recombines TRBV9 with TRBJ1-1, with a tentative D call TRBD1 (5 bases). V lost 1 base and J lost 0, with 13 bases in between. CDR3 size: 16 residues. The germline gives CDR1 SGDLS, CDR2 YYNGEE. The whole variable domain, remainder taken from reference TRBV9 and TRBJ1-1, is DSGVTQTPKHLITATGQRVTLRCSPRSGDLSVYWYQQSLDQGLQFLIQYYNGEERAKGNILERFSAQQFPDLHSELNLSSLELGDSALYFCASSVSSQDMNTEAFFGQGTRLTVV.

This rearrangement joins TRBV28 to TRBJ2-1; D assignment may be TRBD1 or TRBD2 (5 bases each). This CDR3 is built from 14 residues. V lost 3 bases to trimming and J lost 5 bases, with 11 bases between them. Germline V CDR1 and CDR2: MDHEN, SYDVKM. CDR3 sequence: CASSFSGTHNEQFF. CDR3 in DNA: TGTGCCAGCAGTTTTTCAGGGACCCACAATGAGCAGTTCTTC.

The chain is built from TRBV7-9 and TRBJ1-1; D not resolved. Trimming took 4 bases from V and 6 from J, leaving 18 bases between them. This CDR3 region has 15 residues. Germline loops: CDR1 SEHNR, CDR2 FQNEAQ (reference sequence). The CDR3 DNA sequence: TGTGCCAGCAGCTCGCTCACGGGGTATCTTCCTGAAGCTTTCTTT. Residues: CASSSLTGYLPEAFF.

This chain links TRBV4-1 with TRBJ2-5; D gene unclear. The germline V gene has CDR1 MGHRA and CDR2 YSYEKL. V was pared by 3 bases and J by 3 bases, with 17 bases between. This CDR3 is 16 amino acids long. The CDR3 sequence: CASSQVLKFEKETQYF. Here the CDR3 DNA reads TGCGCCAGCAGCCAGGTGTTAAAATTTGAGAAAGAGACCCAGTACTTC.

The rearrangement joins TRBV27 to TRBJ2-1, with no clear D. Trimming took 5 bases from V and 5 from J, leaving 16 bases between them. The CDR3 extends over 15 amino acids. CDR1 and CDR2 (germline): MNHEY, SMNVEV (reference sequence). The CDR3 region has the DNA TGTGCCAGCAGTCCATGGGTCCGGAACAACAATGAGCAGTTCTTC. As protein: CASSPWVRNNNEQFF.

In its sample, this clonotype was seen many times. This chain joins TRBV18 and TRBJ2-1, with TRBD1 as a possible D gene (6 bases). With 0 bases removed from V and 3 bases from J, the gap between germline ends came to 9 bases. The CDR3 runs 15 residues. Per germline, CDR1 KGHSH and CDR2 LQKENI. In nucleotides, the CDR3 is TGTGCCAGCTCACCACCTGCACAGGGCTACAATGAGCAGTTCTTC. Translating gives CASSPPAQGYNEQFF.

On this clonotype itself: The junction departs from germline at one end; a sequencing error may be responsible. The CDR3 bases are TGCGCCAGCACTGAGGTCGGACAGGTCACCTATGGCTACACCTTC. Protein: CASTEVGQVTYGYTF. The rearrangement joins TRBV10-2 to TRBJ1-2; 7 bases are shared with TRBD1. CDR1 and CDR2 from the germline V gene are WSHSY and SAAADI. This CDR3 spans 15 amino acids.

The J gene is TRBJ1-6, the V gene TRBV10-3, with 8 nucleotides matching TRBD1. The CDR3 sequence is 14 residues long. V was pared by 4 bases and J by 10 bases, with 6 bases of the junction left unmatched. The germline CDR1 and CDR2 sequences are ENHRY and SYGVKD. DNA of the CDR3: TGTGCCATCAGTGCGAGACAGGGGAAATCACCCCTCCACTTT. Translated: CAISARQGKSPLHF.

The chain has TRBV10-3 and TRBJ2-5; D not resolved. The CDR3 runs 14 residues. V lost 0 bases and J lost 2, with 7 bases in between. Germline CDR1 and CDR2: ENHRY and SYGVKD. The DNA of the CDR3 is TGTGCCATCAGTGAGTCTGGCAGGCAAGAGACCCAGTACTTC. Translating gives CAISESGRQETQYF.

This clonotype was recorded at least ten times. CDR3 nucleotides: TGTGCCAGCAGCGCAACAGGGGGTGAAGCTTTCTTT. It translates to CASSATGGEAFF. This chain connects TRBV27 to TRBJ1-1, with 8 bases lining up with TRBD1. The CDR3 length is 12 residues. Trimming cost V 6 bases and J 7 bases; bases outside gene matches: 4. Per the germline V gene, CDR1 is MNHEY and CDR2 is SMNVEV (reference sequence).

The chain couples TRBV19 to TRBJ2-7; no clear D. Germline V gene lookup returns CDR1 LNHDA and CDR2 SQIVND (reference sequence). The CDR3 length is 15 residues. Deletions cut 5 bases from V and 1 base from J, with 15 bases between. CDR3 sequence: CASSEQGAGSYEQYF. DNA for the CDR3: TGTGCCAGTAGTGAGCAAGGAGCTGGATCCTACGAGCAGTACTTC.

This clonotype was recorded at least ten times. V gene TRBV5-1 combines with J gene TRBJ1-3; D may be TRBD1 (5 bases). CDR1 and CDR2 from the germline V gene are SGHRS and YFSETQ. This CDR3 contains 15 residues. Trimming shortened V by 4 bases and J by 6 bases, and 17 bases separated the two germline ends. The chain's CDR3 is CASSRSGTLENTIYF. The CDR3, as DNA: TGCGCCAGCAGCCGGAGCGGGACGCTGGAAAACACCATATATTTT. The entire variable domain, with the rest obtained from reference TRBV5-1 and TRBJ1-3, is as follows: KAGVTQTPRYLIKTRGQQVTLSCSPISGHRSVSWYQQTPGQGLQFLFEYFSETQRNKGNFPGRFSGRQFSNSRSEMNVSTLELGDSALYLCASSRSGTLENTIYFGEGSWLTVV.

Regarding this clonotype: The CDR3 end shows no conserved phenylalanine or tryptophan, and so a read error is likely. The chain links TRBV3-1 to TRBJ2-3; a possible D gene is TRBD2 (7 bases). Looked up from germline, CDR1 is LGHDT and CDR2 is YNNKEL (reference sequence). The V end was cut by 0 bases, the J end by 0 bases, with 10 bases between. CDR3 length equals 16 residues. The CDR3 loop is CASSQEGRGSTDTQYS. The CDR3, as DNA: TGTGCCAGCAGCCAAGAGGGGAGGGGGAGCACAGATACGCAGTATTCT.

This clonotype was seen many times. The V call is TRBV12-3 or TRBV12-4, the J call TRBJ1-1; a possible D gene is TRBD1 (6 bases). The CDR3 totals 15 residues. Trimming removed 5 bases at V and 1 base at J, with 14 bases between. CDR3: CASSVSDRPNTEAFF. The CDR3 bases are TGTGCCAGCAGTGTGAGCGACAGGCCGAACACTGAAGCTTTCTTT.

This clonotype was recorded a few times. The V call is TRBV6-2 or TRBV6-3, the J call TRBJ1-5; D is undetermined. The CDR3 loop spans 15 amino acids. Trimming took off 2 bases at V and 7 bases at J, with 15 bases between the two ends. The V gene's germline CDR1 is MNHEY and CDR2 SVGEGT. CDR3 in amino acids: CASSYAGWLSQPQHF. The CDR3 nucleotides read TGTGCCAGCAGTTACGCGGGCTGGTTAAGCCAGCCCCAGCATTTT.

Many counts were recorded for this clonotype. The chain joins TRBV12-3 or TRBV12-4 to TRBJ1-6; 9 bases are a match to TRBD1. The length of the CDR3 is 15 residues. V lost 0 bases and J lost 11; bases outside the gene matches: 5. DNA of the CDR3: TGTGCCAGCAGTTTAGCGGGGACAGGGAGGGCACCCCTCCACTTT. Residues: CASSLAGTGRAPLHF.

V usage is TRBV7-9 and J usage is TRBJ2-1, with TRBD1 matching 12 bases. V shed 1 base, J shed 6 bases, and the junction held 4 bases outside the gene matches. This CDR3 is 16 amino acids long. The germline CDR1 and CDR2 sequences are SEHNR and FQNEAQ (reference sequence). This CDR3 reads CASSLGGQGARNEQFF. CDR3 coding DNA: TGTGCCAGCAGCTTAGGGGGACAGGGGGCTCGCAATGAGCAGTTCTTC. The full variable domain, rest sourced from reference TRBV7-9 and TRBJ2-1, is DTGVSQNPRHKITKRGQNVTFRCDPISEHNRLYWYRQTLGQGPEFLTYFQNEAQLEKSRLLSDRFSAERPKGSFSTLEIQRTEQGDSAMYLCASSLGGQGARNEQFFGPGTRLTVL.

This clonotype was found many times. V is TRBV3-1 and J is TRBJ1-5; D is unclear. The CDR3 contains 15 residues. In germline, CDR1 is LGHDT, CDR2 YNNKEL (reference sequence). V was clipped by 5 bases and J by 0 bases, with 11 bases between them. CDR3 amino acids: CASSSGFSSNQPQHF. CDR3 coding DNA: TGTGCCAGCAGCTCCGGGTTCTCTAGCAATCAGCCCCAGCATTTT. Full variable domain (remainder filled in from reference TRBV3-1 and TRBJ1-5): DTAVSQTPKYLVTQMGNDKSIKCEQNLGHDTMYWYKQDSKKFLKIMFSYNNKELIINETVPNRFSPKSPDKAHLNLHINSLELGDSAVYFCASSSGFSSNQPQHFGDGTRLSIL.

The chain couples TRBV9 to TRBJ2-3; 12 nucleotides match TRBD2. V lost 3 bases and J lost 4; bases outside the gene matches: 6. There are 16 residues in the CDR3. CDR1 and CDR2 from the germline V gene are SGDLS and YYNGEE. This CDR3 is CASSAPLAGGPDTQYF. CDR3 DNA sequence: TGTGCCAGCAGCGCACCACTAGCGGGGGGACCAGATACGCAGTATTTT.

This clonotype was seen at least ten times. The CDR3 coding sequence is TGTGCCAGCAGCTTGGCCGGAGAGATGAACACTGAAGCTTTCTTT. This encodes CASSLAGEMNTEAFF. The chain recombines TRBV5-5 with TRBJ1-1; D not resolved. This CDR3 has 15 amino acids. From germline, CDR1 is SGHKS and CDR2 YYEKEE (reference sequence). V was trimmed by 0 bases and J by 0 bases, leaving 9 bases between them.